This entry lists 3 T cell receptor beta chains sequenced from one sample in a study of T cells in Graves' hyperthyroidism and ophthalmopathy (dated by TCRdb to 2018 to 2020). Library method: multiplex PCR. For sequencing, an Illumina HiSeq 2000 was employed. TCR beta CDR3 regions were amplified from RNA transcripts. The TCR CDR3 was subjected to a first round of RT-PCR using the HTBI primer set and the Qiagen OneStep RT-PCR kit. TCRdb trimmed public reads at Q25 via fastp, called clones via MiXCR and kept in-frame beta chains. Every entry covers one CDR3 protein and lists the most common genes and DNA from its rows. In this sample the table shows 600,000 or so distinct CDR3 sequences, more than 12% of which occur a single time. The top ten hold around 13% of the sample. Sequenced sample: blood. The origin of the receptors is a woman aged 45 to 65 with Graves' ophthalmopathy.

This clonotype was recorded at least ten times. The chain is built from TRBV27 and TRBJ2-7; the D is unclear. The germline V and J ends were trimmed by 0 bases and 3 bases, with 9 bases remaining between them. The CDR3 runs 14 residues. From germline, CDR1 is MNHEY and CDR2 SMNVEV (reference sequence). This CDR3 reads CASSLSYSIYEQYF. The CDR3 DNA reads TGTGCCAGCAGTTTATCGTACTCCATCTACGAGCAGTACTTC.

The chain carries TRBV19 and TRBJ1-4; possible D gene TRBD1, 6 bases. This CDR3 comprises 15 residues. With 3 bases removed from V and 8 bases from J, the gap between germline ends came to 16 bases. Germline V gene data show CDR1 as LNHDA and CDR2 as SQIVND (reference sequence). Here the CDR3 reads CASSISNRVEEKLFF. Written as DNA, the CDR3 is TGTGCCAGTAGTATCAGCAACAGGGTGGAGGAAAAACTGTTTTTT. Supplemented by reference TRBV19 and TRBJ1-4, the full variable domain reads DGGITQSPKYLFRKEGQNVTLSCEQNLNHDAMYWYRQDPGQGLRLIYYSQIVNDFQKGDIAEGYSVSREKKESFPLTVTSAQKNPTAFYLCASSISNRVEEKLFFGSGTQLSVL.

With regard to this clonotype: This may be a read error, as it is one base from a much larger clone. The CDR3 protein is CASTLGARLNQPQHF. CDR3 nucleotides: TGTGCCAGCACACTCGGGGCCCGCCTCAATCAGCCCCAGCATTTT. The chain has TRBV28 and TRBJ1-5; possible D gene TRBD1, 5 bases. The V gene lost 7 bases and the J gene lost 3 bases, with 16 bases spanning the gap. From germline, CDR1 is MDHEN and CDR2 SYDVKM. The CDR3 has 15 residues. Using reference TRBV28 and TRBJ1-5 for the parts outside the CDR3, the full variable domain is DVKVTQSSRYLVKRTGEKVFLECVQDMDHENMFWYRQDPGLGLRLIYFSYDVKMKEKGDIPEGYSVSREKKERFSLILESASTNQTSMYLCASTLGARLNQPQHFGDGTRLSIL.